This TCR beta chain was recovered during a study of shared clonotypes between healthy human individuals. Sequencing used immunoSEQ multiplex PCR; TCRdb keeps in-frame clones, though not all of them. The sample has some 2,000,000 clones, 95% seen once. Comments on this clone: Antigen specificity is unknown.

Per the germline V gene, CDR1 is SGHNT and CDR2 is YYREEE (reference sequence). Trimming left V 4 bases short and J 2 bases short, with 7 bases between. The length of the CDR3 is 13 residues. Whole-study results and caveats: The study's rarefaction showed incomplete sorted-subset sequencing despite large depth. Clonotypes not shared had lower generation probabilities than those common to all four donors. Few donors restricted represented genetic and exposure-history diversity.

Both subsets, CD45RA+ naive and CD45RA-negative memory, were split from the CD4+ cells. The specimen was naive CD4+ T cells sorted from blood. Subset noted: CD45RA+ positively selected. The TCR comes from a man younger than 35 in good health. The gene calls are TRBV5-4 and TRBJ1-3; D unresolved. This chain's CDR3 is CASSRTAGNTIYF. CDR3 bases: TGTGCCAGCAGCCGGACGGCTGGAAACACCATATATTTT.